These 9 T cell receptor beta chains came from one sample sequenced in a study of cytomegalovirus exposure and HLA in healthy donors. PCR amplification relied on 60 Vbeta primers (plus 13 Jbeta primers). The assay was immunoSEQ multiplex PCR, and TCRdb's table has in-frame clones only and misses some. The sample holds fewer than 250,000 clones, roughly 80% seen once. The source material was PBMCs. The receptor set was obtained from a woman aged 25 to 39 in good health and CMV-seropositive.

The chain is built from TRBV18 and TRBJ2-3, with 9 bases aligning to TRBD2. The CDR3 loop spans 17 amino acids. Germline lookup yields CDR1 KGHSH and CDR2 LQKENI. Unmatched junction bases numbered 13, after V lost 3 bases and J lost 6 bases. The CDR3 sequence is CASSPAGAGGPWDTQYF. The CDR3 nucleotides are TGTGCCAGCTCACCCGCCGGAGCGGGGGGCCCATGGGATACGCAGTATTTT.

The CDR3 DNA is TGTGCCAGCAGCTTGGTCGGACAGGGATCGCTCCGGGCTTTCTTT. Translated: CASSLVGQGSLRAFF. The V call is TRBV5-4, the J call TRBJ1-1; 8 nucleotides agree with TRBD1. CDR1 and CDR2 from the germline V gene are SGHNT and YYREEE (reference sequence). CDR3 size: 15 residues. V was pared by 0 bases and J by 11 bases, with 12 bases of the junction left unmatched.

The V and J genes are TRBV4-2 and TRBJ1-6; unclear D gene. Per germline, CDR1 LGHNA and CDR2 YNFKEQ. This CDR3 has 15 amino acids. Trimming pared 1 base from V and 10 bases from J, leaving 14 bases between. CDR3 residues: CASSQVIRGGSPLHF. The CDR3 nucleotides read TGTGCCAGCAGCCAAGTGATTCGGGGAGGATCACCCCTCCACTTT.

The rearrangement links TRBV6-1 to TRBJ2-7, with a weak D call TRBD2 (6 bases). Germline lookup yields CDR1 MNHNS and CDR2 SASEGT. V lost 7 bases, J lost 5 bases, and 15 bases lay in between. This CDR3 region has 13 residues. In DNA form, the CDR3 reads TGTGCCAGCATGGTACCGGGAGTGGACGAGCAGTACTTC. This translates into CASMVPGVDEQYF.

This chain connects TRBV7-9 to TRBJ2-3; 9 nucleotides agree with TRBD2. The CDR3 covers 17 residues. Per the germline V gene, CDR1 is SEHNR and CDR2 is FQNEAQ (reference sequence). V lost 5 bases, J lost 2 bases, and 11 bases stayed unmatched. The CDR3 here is CASSPWGSGGPTDTQYF. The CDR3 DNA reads TGTGCCAGCAGCCCATGGGGTAGCGGGGGACCCACAGATACGCAGTATTTT. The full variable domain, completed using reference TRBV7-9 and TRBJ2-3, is DTGVSQNPRHKITKRGQNVTFRCDPISEHNRLYWYRQTLGQGPEFLTYFQNEAQLEKSRLLSDRFSAERPKGSFSTLEIQRTEQGDSAMYLCASSPWGSGGPTDTQYFGPGTRLTVL.

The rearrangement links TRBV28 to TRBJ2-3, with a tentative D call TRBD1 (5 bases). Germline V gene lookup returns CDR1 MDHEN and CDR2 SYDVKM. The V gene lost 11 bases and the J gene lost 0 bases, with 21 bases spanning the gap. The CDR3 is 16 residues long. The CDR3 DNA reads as TGTGCCGGCTCGCTCTTAAGGGGCACTAGCACAGATACGCAGTATTTT. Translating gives CAGSLLRGTSTDTQYF.

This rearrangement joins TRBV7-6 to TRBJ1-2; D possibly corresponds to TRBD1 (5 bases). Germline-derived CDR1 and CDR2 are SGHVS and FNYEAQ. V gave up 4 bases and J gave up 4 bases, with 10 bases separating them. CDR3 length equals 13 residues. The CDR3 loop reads CASSSGPGYGYTF. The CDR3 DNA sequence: TGTGCCAGCAGCTCAGGGCCGGGCTATGGCTACACCTTC.

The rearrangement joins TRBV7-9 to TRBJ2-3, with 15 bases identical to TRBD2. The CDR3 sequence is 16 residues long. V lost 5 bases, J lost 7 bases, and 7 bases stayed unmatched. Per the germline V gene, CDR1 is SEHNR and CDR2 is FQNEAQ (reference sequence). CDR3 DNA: TGTGCCAGCAGCACCGGGACTAGCGGGAGGAGTAATACGCAGTATTTT. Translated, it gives CASSTGTSGRSNTQYF.

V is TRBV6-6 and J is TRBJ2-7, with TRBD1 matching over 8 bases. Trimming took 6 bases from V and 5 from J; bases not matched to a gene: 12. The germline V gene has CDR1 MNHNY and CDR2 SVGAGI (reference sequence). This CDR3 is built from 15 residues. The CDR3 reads CASRRADRVDHEQYF. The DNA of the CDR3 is TGTGCCAGCAGACGGGCGGACAGGGTCGACCACGAGCAGTACTTC.